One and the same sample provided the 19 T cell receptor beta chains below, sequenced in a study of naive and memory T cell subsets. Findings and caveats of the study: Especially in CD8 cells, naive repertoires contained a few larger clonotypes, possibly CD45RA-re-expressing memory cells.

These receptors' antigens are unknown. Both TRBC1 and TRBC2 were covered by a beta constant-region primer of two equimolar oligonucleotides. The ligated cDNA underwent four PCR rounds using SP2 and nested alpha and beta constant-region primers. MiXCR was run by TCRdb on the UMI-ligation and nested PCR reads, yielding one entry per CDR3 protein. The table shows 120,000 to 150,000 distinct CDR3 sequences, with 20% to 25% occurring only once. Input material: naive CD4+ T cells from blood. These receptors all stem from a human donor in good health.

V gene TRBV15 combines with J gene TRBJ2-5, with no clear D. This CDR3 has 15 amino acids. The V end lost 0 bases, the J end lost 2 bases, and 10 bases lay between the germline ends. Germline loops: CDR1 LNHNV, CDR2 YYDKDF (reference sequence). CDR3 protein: CATSRENYQQETQYF. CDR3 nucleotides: TGTGCCACCAGCAGAGAAAACTACCAACAAGAGACCCAGTACTTC.

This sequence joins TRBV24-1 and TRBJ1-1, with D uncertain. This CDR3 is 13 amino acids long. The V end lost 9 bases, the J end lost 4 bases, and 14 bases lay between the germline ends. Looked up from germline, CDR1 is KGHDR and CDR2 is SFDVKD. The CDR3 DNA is TGTGCCACCCGCCCTGATTGGGGCACTGAAGCTTTCTTT. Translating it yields CATRPDWGTEAFF.

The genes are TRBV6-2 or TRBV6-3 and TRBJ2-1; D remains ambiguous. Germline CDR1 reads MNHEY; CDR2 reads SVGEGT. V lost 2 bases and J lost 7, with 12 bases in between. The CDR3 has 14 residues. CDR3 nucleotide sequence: TGTGCCAGCAGTTACGCCGCGCTGGGGAATGAGCAGTTCTTC. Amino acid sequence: CASSYAALGNEQFF.

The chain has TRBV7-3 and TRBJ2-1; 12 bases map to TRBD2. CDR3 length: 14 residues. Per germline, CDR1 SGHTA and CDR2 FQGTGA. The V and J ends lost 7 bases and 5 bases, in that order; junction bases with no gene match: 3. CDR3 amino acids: CASTRLAGDNEQFF. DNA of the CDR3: TGTGCCAGCACCAGACTAGCGGGGGACAATGAGCAGTTCTTC.

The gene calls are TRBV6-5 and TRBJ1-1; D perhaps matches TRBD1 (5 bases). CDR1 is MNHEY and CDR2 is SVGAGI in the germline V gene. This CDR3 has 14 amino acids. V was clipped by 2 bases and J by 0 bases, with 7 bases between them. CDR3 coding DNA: TGTGCCAGCAGTTACGGGGACCTGAACACTGAAGCTTTCTTT. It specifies CASSYGDLNTEAFF.

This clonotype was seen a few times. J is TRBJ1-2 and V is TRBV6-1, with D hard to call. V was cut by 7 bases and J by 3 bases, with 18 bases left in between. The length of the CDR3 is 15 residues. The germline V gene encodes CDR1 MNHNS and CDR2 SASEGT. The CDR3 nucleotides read TGTGCCAGCATGGATCGGGTCAGCGGTTACTATGGCTACACCTTC. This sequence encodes CASMDRVSGYYGYTF.

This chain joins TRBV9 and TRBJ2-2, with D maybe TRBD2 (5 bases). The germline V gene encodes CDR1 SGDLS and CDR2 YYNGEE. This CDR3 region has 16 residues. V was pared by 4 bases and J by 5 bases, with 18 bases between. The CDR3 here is CASSPGVGVTTGELFF. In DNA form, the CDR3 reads TGTGCCAGCAGCCCCGGGGTGGGAGTGACAACCGGGGAGCTGTTTTTT.

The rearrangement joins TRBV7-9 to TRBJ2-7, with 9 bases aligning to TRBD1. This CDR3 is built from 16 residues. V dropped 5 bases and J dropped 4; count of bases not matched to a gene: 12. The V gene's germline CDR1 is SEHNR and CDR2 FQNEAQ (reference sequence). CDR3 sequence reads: CASSPGIGTGFYEQYF. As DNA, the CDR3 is TGTGCCAGCAGCCCAGGTATAGGGACAGGGTTTTACGAGCAGTACTTC.

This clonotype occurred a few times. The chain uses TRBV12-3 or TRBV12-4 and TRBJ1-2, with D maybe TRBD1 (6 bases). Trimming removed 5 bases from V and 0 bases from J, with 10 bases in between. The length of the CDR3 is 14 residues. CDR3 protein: CASSPDRSNYGYTF. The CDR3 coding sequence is TGTGCCAGCAGTCCGGACAGATCTAACTATGGCTACACCTTC.

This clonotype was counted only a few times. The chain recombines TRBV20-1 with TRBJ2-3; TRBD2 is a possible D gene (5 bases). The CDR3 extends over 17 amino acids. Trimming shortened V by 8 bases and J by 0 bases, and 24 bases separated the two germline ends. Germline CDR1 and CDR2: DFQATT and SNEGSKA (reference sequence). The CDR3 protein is CSLELLVGSSSTDTQYF. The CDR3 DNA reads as TGCAGTCTAGAGTTATTAGTGGGGAGTTCTAGCACAGATACGCAGTATTTT.

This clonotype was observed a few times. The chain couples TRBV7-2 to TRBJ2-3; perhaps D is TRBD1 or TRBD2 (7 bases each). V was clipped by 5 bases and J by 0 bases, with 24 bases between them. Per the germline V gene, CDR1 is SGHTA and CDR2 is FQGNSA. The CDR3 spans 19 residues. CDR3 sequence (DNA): TGTGCCAGCAGCACACAGGGGAAACGGGGGGCCACGAGCACAGATACGCAGTATTTT. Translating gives CASSTQGKRGATSTDTQYF.

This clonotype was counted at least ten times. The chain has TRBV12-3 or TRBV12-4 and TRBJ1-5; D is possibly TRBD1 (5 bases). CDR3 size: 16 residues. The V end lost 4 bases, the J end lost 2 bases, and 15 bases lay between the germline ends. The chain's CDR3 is CASSSLPGLGNQPQHF. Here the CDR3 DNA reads TGTGCCAGCAGTTCACTCCCGGGGCTAGGCAATCAGCCCCAGCATTTT.

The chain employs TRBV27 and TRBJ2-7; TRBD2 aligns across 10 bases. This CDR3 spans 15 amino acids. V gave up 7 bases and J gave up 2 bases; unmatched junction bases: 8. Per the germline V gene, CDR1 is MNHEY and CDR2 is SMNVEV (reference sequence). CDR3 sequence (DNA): TGTGCCAGCAAGGAGAGCGGGAGGGTAGCCTACGAGCAGTACTTC. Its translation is CASKESGRVAYEQYF.

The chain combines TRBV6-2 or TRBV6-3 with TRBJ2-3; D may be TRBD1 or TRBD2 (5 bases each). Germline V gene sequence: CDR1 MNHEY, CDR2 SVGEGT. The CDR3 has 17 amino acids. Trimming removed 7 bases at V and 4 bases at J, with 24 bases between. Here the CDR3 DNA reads TGTGCCAGCACCCCCCCGTTCGGGGCCTCGGGCGCAGATACGCAGTATTTT. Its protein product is CASTPPFGASGADTQYF.

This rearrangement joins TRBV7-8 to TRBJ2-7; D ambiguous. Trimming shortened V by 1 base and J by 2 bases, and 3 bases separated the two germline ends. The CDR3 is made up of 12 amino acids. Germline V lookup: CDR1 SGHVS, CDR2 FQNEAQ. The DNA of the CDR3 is TGTGCCAGCAGCTTAGTGACCTACGAGCAGTACTTC. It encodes CASSLVTYEQYF.

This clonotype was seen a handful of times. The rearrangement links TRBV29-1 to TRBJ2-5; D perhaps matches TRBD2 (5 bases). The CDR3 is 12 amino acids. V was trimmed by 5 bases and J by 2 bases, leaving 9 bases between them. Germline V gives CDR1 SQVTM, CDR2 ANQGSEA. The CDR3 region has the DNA TGCAGCGTTATTCGGGGACAAGAGACCCAGTACTTC. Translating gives CSVIRGQETQYF.

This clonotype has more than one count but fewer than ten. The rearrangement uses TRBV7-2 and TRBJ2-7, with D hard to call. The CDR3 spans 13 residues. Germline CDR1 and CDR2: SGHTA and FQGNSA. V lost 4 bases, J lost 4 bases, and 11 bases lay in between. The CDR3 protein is CASSSSVVYEQYF. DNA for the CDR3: TGTGCCAGCAGCTCAAGTGTCGTTTACGAGCAGTACTTC.

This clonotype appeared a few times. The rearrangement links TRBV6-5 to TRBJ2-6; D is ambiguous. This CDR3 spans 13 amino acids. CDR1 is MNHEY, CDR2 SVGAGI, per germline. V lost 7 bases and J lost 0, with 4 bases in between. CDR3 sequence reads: CASKISGANVLTF. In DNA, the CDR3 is TGTGCCAGCAAGATCTCTGGGGCCAACGTCCTGACTTTC.

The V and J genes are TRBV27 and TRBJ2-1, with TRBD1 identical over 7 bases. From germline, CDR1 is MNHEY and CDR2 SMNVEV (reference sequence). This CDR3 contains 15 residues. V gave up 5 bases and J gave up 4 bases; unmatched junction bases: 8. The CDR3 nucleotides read TGTGCCAGCAGTGCCACAGGGGCGAGTTACAATGAGCAGTTCTTC. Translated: CASSATGASYNEQFF.